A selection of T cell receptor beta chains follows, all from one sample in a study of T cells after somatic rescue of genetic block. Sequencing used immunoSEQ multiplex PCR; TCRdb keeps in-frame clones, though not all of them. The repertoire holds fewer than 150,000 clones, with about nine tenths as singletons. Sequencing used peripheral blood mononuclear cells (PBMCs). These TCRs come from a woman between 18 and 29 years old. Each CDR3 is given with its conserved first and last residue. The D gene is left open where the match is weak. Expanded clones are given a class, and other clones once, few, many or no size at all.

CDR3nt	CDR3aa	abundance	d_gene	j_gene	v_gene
TGTGCCAGCAGCCAAGAAGCTGGGGATTCGGGCAATGAGCAGTTCTTC	CASSQEAGDSGNEQFF	-	-	TRBJ2-1	TRBV4-2
TGCGCCAGCAGCTTGGTAGCGGGGGGCGCCTACGAGCAGTACTTC	CASSLVAGGAYEQYF	-	TRBD2	TRBJ2-7	TRBV5-1
TGTGCCAGCAGTCCTCGGACAGGGAATTCACCCCTCCACTTT	CASSPRTGNSPLHF	-	TRBD1	TRBJ1-6	TRBV6-1
TGCGCCAGCAGCTTCAAACGGACTTTCGGGGGCGGGGAGCTGTTTTTT	CASSFKRTFGGGELFF	-	-	TRBJ2-2	TRBV5-1
TGTGCCAGTAGTATTGTGGGTAGTGACTATGGCTACACCTTC	CASSIVGSDYGYTF	once	-	TRBJ1-2	TRBV19
TGTGCCAGTAGTCACAGGGAGCGGATTTCGGGAAACACCATATATTTT	CASSHRERISGNTIYF	-	-	TRBJ1-3	TRBV19
TGTGCCAGCAGTTCGAGGACAGGGGGACACGAGCAGTACTTC	CASSSRTGGHEQYF	-	TRBD1	TRBJ2-7	TRBV6-5
TGTGCCAGCAGCTTGGCAACATCCGAATCTCGTTCACCCCTCCACTTT	CASSLATSESRSPLHF	-	-	TRBJ1-6	TRBV5-4
TGTGCCATCAGTGAGTCAGGGACGGGAGAAAAACTGTTTTTT	CAISESGTGEKLFF	-	-	TRBJ1-4	TRBV10-3
TGTGCCATCAGTGAGTCGTTGGGGACAGGGATTTCCAAAAACATTCAGTACTTC	CAISESLGTGISKNIQYF	few	TRBD1	TRBJ2-4	TRBV10-3
TGTGCCACGACAGGGCCGGCGGGCGAGCAGTACTTC	CATTGPAGEQYF	-	TRBD1	TRBJ2-7	TRBV10-3